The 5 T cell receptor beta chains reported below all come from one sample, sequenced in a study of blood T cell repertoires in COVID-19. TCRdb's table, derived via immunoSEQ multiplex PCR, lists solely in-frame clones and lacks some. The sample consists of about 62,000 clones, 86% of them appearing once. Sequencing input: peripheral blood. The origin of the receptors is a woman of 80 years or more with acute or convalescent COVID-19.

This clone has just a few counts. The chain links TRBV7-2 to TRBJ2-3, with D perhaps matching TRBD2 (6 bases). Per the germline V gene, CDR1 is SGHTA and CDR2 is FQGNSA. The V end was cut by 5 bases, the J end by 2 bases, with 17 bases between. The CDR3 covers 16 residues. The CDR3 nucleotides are TGTGCCAGCAGCCTTAATAACCGCGGGAACACAGATACGCAGTATTTT. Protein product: CASSLNNRGNTDTQYF.

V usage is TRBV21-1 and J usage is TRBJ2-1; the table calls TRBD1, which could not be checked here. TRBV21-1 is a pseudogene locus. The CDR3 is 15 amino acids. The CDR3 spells CASSKRQGTTNEQFF. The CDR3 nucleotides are TGTGCCAGCAGCAAAAGACAGGGGACTACAAATGAGCAGTTCTTC.

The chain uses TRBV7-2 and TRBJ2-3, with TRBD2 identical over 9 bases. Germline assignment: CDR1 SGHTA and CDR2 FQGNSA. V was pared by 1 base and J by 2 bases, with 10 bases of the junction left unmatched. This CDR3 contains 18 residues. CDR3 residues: CASSLDGVAGVNTDTQYF. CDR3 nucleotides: TGTGCCAGCAGCTTAGACGGGGTAGCGGGGGTAAACACAGATACGCAGTATTTT. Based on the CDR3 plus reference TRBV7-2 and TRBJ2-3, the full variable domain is GAGVSQSPSNKVTEKGKDVELRCDPISGHTALYWYRQSLGQGLEFLIYFQGNSAPDKSGLPSDRFSAERTGGSVSTLTIQRTQQEDSAVYLCASSLDGVAGVNTDTQYFGPGTRLTVL.

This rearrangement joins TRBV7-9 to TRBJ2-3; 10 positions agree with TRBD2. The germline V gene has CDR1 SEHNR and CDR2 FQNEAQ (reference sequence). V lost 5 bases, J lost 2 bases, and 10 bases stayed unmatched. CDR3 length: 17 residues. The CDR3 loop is CASSPRRTSGTTDTQYF. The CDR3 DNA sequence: TGTGCCAGCAGCCCCCGGCGGACTAGCGGAACCACAGATACGCAGTATTTT.

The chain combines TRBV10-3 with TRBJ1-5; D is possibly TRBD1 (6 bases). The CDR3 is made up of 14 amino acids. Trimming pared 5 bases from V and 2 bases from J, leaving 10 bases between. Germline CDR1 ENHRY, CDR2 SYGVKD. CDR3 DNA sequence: TGTGCCATCAGTCGGACAGAAGGCAATCAGCCCCAGCATTTT. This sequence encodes CAISRTEGNQPQHF.